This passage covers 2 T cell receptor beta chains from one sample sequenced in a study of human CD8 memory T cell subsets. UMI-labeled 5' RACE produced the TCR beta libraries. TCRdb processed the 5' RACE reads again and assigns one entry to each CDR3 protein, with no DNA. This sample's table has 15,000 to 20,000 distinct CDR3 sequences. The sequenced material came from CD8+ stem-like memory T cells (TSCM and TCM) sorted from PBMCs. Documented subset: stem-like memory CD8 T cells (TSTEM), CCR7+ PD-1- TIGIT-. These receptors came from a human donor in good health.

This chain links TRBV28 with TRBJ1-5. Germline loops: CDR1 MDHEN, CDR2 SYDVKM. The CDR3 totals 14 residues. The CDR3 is CASREEGGVQPQHF.

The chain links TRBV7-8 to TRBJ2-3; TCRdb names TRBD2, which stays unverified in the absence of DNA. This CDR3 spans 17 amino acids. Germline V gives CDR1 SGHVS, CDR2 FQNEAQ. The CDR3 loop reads CASSLIGGDASTDTQYF.